The rows below give T cell receptor beta chains drawn from one sample of a study of T-cell memory formation after mild COVID-19. In TCRdb, the 5' RACE reads were re-called with MiXCR into one record per CDR3 protein. The sample holds 450,000 or so distinct CDR3 sequences, roughly 25% seen once. Sequenced: PBMCs or a T cell subset sorted from them (not recorded which). The receptors shown here come from an adult woman who had mild COVID-19 (a few samples of this study predate the infection). Cell type and time point are not known. Both conserved end residues are part of each CDR3. Each record gives: CDR3 protein, CDR3 DNA, D gene, clone size, J gene, V gene. The D gene is left open where the match is weak. The size entry is marked missing in some rows and otherwise reads once, few, many or a size class.

CSARVSQASNQPQHF,TGCAGTGCTAGAGTTAGCCAGGCTAGCAATCAGCCCCAGCATTTT,-,-,TRBJ1-5,TRBV20-1
CASGGAAGAETGELFF,TGTGCCAGCGGCGGAGCGGCGGGAGCGGAGACCGGGGAGCTGTTTTTT,TRBD2,few,TRBJ2-2,TRBV25-1
CASSQGREGEQFF,TGCGCCAGCAGCCAAGGGAGGGAAGGGGAGCAGTTCTTC,-,few,TRBJ2-1,TRBV4-1
CASSAGTELVRAFF,TGTGCCAGCAGTGCCGGGACAGAACTAGTTCGTGCTTTCTTT,TRBD1,once,TRBJ1-1,TRBV3-1
CSVEKGGDYEQYF,TGCAGCGTTGAGAAGGGGGGCGACTACGAGCAGTACTTC,-,-,TRBJ2-7,TRBV29-1
CASSDLYEAFF,TGTGCCAGCAGTGATCTCTATGAAGCTTTCTTT,-,-,TRBJ1-1,TRBV6-1
CSARLRTGALQFYGYTF,TGCAGTGCTAGACTCCGGACAGGGGCACTACAATTCTATGGCTACACCTTC,TRBD1,-,TRBJ1-2,TRBV20-1
CASSLDRNTGELFF,TGCGCCAGCAGCTTGGACAGGAACACCGGGGAGCTGTTTTTT,-,many,TRBJ2-2,TRBV5-1
CAIPGQVGPRRVTDTQYF,TGTGCCATCCCAGGGCAGGTAGGGCCGAGGCGCGTCACAGATACGCAGTATTTT,-,-,TRBJ2-3,TRBV6-1
CAISAGAADTQYF,TGTGCCATCAGTGCGGGGGCCGCAGATACGCAGTATTTT,-,-,TRBJ2-3,TRBV10-3
CASSHREGHGYTF,TGTGCCAGCAGCCATAGGGAGGGGCATGGCTACACCTTC,-,-,TRBJ1-2,TRBV3-1
CASSLGRAGANEKLFF,TGCGCCAGCAGCTTGGGCAGGGCAGGGGCTAATGAAAAACTGTTTTTT,-,-,TRBJ1-4,TRBV5-1
CAGGSDPTSSGGELFF,TGCGCCGGGGGGTCGGACCCCACCTCCTCGGGCGGGGAGCTGTTTTTT,-,-,TRBJ2-2,TRBV5-1
CATSRATRSGELFF,TGTGCCACCAGCAGAGCCACTAGATCCGGGGAGCTGTTTTTT,-,few,TRBJ2-2,TRBV15